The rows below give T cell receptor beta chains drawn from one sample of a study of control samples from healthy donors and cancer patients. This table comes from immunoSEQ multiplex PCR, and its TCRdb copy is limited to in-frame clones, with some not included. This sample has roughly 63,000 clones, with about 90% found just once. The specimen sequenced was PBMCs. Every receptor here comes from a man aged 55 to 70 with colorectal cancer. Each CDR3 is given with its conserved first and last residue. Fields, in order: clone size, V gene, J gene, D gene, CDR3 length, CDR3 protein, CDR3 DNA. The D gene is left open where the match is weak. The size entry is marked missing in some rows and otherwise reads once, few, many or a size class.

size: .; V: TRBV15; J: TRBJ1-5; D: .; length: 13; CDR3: CATSRQVNQPQHF; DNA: TGTGCCACCTCGAGACAGGTGAATCAGCCCCAGCATTTT
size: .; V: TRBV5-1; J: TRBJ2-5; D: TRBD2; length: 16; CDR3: CASSSTPSGGQETQYF; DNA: TGCGCCAGCAGCTCCACCCCTAGCGGGGGGCAAGAGACCCAGTACTTC
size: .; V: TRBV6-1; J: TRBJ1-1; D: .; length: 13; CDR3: CASSERGGTEAFF; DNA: TGTGCCAGCAGTGAGAGGGGTGGAACTGAAGCTTTCTTT
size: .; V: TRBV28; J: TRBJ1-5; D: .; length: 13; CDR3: CASSFFLGQPQHF; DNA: TGTGCCAGCAGCTTCTTTTTGGGTCAGCCCCAGCATTTT
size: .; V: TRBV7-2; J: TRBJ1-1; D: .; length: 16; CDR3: CASSLGTLAGVTEAFF; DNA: TGTGCCAGCAGCTTAGGTACCCTAGCAGGGGTCACTGAAGCTTTCTTT
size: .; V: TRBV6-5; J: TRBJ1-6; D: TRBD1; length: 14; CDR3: CASSLQGMNSPLHF; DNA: TGTGCCAGCAGTTTACAGGGGATGAATTCACCCCTCCACTTT
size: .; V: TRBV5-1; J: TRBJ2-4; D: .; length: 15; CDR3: CASSLGTGAKNIQYF; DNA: TGCGCCAGCAGCTTGGGAACAGGGGCCAAAAACATTCAGTACTTC
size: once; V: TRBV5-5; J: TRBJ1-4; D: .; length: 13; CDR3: CASRGALIEKLFF; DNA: TGTGCCAGCAGGGGGGCGCTTATCGAAAAACTGTTTTTT
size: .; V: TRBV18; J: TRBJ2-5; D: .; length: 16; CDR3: CASSPPGVGSVETQYF; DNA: TGTGCCAGCTCACCACCGGGGGTGGGAAGCGTCGAGACCCAGTACTTC
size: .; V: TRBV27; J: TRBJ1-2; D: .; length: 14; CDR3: CASSLRPSNYGYTF; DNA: TGTGCCAGCAGTTTGCGCCCATCAAACTATGGCTACACCTTC
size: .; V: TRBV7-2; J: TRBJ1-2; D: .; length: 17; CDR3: CASSLRFSTGRNYGYTF; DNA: TGTGCCAGCAGCTTAAGGTTCTCGACAGGAAGAAACTATGGCTACACCTTC
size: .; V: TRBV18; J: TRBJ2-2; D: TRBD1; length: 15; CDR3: CASSPDRAPSGELFF; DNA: TGTGCCAGCTCACCGGACAGGGCGCCCTCCGGGGAGCTGTTTTTT
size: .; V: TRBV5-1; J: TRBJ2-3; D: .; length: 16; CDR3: CASSLFPTVTGDTQYF; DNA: TGCGCCAGCAGCTTGTTCCCCACGGTTACGGGCGATACGCAGTATTTT
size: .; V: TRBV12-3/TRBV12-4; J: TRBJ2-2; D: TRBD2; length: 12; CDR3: CASSGEGGELFF; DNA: TGTGCCAGCAGTGGGGAGGGCGGGGAGCTGTTTTTT
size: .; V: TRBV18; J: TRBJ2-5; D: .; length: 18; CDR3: CASSPPNGGVGRLETQYF; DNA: TGTGCCAGCTCACCACCCAATGGAGGTGTGGGCCGGTTGGAGACCCAGTACTTC
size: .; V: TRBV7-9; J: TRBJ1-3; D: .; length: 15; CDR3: CASSPRGYSGNTIYF; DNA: TGTGCCAGCAGCCCCAGGGGATACTCTGGAAACACCATATATTTT
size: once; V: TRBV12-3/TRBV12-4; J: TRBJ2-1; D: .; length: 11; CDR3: CASKSSRLQFF; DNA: TGTGCCAGCAAGTCTTCTCGGCTCCAGTTCTTC
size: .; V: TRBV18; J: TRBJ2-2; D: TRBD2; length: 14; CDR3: CASSPLREAGELFF; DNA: TGTGCCAGCTCACCCCTACGGGAGGCCGGGGAGCTGTTTTTT
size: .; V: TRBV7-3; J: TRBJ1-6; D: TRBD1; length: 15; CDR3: CASSLQGAYNSPLHF; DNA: TGTGCCAGCAGCTTACAGGGGGCCTATAATTCACCCCTCCACTTT
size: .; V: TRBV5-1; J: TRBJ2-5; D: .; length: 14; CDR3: CASSLYPGRETQYF; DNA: TGCGCCAGCAGCTTGTATCCGGGGAGAGAGACCCAGTACTTC
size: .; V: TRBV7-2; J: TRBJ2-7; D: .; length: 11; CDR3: CASTDYYEQYF; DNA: TGTGCCAGCACCGATTACTACGAGCAGTACTTC
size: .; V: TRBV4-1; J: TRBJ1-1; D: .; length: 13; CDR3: CASSPGVNTEAFF; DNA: TGCGCCAGCAGCCCAGGGGTGAACACTGAAGCTTTCTTT
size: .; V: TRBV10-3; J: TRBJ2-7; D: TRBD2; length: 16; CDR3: CAISEAGGPPSYEQYF; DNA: TGTGCCATCAGTGAGGCGGGGGGGCCCCCATCCTACGAGCAGTACTTC
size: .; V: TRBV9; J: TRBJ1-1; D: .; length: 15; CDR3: CASSVGVGTGVEAFF; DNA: TGTGCCAGCAGCGTAGGGGTAGGGACTGGGGTAGAAGCTTTCTTT
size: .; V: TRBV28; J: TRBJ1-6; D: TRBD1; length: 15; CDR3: CASSFRTGEGSPLHF; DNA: TGTGCCAGCAGTTTTAGGACAGGGGAGGGTTCACCCCTCCACTTT
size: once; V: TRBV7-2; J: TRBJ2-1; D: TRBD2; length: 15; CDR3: CASSPQRGSYNEQFF; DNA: TGTGCCAGCAGTCCCCAGCGGGGCTCCTACAATGAGCAGTTCTTC
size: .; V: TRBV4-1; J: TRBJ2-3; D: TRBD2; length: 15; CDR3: CASKLGLASTDTQYF; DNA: TGCGCCAGCAAACTGGGACTAGCGAGCACAGATACGCAGTATTTT
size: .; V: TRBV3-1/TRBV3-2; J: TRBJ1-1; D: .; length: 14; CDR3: CASSQVRGITEAFF; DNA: TGTGCCAGCAGCCAAGTTCGCGGTATCACTGAAGCTTTCTTT
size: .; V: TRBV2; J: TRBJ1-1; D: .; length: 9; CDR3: CASNVDTQF; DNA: TGTGCCAGCAACGTGGACACCCAATTC
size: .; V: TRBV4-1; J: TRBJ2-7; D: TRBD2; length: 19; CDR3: CASSPTIGTSGGTSYEQYF; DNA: TGCGCCAGCAGCCCTACAATAGGGACTAGCGGGGGGACTTCCTACGAGCAGTACTTC
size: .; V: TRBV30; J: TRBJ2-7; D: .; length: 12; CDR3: CAWSVLSYEQYF; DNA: TGTGCCTGGAGTGTACTTTCCTACGAGCAGTACTTC
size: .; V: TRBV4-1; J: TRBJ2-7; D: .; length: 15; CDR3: CASSQEGATQYEQYF; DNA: TGCGCCAGCAGCCAAGAAGGGGCCACCCAGTACGAGCAGTACTTC
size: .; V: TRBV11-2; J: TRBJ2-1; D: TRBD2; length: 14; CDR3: CASSLAGGLGEQFF; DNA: TGTGCCAGCAGCTTGGCGGGGGGGCTAGGTGAGCAGTTCTTC
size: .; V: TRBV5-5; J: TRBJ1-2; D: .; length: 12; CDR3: CASSFAGDGYTF; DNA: TGTGCCAGCAGCTTTGCAGGGGATGGCTACACCTTC
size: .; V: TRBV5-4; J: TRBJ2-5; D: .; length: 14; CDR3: CASSSRGASETQYF; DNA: TGTGCCAGCAGCTCCCGGGGGGCCTCGGAGACCCAGTACTTC
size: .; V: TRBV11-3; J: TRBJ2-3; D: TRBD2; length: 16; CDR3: CASSVGLAGSTDTQYF; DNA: TGTGCCAGCAGCGTGGGACTAGCGGGTTCCACAGATACGCAGTATTTT
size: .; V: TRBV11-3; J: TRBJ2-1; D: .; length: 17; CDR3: CASSSVGWAGSGNEQFF; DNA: TGTGCCAGCAGCTCCGTCGGGTGGGCAGGGTCCGGCAATGAGCAGTTCTTC
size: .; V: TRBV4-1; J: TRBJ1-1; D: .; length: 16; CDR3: CASSQAPGQANTEAFF; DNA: TGCGCCAGCAGCCAGGCCCCCGGGCAGGCTAACACTGAAGCTTTCTTT
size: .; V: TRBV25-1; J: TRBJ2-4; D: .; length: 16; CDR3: CASSEPRSLAKNIQYF; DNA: TGTGCCAGCAGTGAACCAAGGAGTCTGGCCAAAAACATTCAGTACTTC
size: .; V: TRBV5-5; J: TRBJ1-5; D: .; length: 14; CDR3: CASSLEGGNQPQHF; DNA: TGTGCCAGCAGCTTGGAGGGAGGCAATCAGCCCCAGCATTTT
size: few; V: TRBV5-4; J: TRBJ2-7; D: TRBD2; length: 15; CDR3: CASSILAGGFYEQYF; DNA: TGTGCCAGCAGCATCTTAGCGGGGGGTTTCTACGAGCAGTACTTC
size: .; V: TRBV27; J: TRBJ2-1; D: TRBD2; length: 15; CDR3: CASSRGGPQYNEQFF; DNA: TGTGCCAGCAGTCGCGGGGGGCCCCAGTACAATGAGCAGTTCTTC
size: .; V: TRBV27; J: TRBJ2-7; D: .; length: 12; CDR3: CATRTALYEQYF; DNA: TGTGCCACCCGGACAGCCCTCTACGAGCAGTACTTC